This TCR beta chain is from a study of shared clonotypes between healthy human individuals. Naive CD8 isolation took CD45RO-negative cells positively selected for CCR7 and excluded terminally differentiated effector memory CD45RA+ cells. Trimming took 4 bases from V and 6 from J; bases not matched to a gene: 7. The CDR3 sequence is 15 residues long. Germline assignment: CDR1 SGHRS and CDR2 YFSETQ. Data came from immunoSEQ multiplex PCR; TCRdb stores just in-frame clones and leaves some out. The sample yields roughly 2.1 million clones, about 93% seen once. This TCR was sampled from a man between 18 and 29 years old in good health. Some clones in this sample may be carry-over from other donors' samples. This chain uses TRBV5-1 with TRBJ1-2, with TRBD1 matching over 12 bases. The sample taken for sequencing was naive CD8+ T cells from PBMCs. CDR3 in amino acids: CASSAPGQGAHGYTF. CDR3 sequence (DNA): TGCGCCAGCAGCGCCCCGGGACAGGGGGCGCATGGCTACACCTTC.